This passage covers 23 T cell receptor beta chains from one sample sequenced in a study of blood T cell repertoires in COVID-19. Only in-frame clones appear in the TCRdb table, and some are missing; sequencing was by immunoSEQ multiplex PCR. This sample carries about 110,000 clones, 70% to 80% of them seen once, and the ten largest clones take under 10%. Specimen: peripheral blood. The receptors were gathered from a woman aged 60 to 75 with acute or convalescent COVID-19.

V usage is TRBV18 and J usage is TRBJ1-1, with D possibly TRBD1 on 5 matching bases. Germline CDR1 and CDR2: KGHSH and LQKENI. This CDR3 contains 16 residues. V was trimmed by 0 bases and J by 1 base, leaving 12 bases between them. CDR3 coding DNA: TGTGCCAGCTCACCACCCCTACCAGGGCGGAACACTGAAGCTTTCTTT. Amino acids: CASSPPLPGRNTEAFF.

The table lists this clone with a few counts. The rearrangement uses TRBV6-5 and TRBJ1-1, with 7 positions matching TRBD1. CDR3 length equals 12 residues. Germline values: CDR1 MNHEY, CDR2 SVGAGI. V dropped 7 bases and J dropped 6; count of bases not matched to a gene: 5. The CDR3 coding sequence is TGTGCCAGCACCCACAGGGGACCTGAAGCTTTCTTT. Amino acid sequence: CASTHRGPEAFF.

The chain couples TRBV19 to TRBJ2-7; 12 bases align to TRBD1. The germline V gene encodes CDR1 LNHDA and CDR2 SQIVND (reference sequence). The CDR3 is 15 residues long. The V and J ends lost 4 bases and 6 bases, in that order; junction bases with no gene match: 7. CDR3 in DNA: TGTGCCAGTAGTACCGGGACAGGGGGCTGGGTCGAGCAGTACTTC. It specifies CASSTGTGGWVEQYF.

The table lists this clone with a few counts. The chain uses TRBV7-9 and TRBJ1-5, with a tentative D call TRBD1 (5 bases). Germline V gene lookup returns CDR1 SEHNR and CDR2 FQNEAQ (reference sequence). This CDR3 region has 15 residues. V lost 5 bases, J lost 4 bases, and 15 bases lay in between. Written as DNA, the CDR3 is TGTGCCAGCAGCCAGTCGGCAGGGCTAAATCAGCCCCAGCATTTT. It translates to CASSQSAGLNQPQHF.

J is TRBJ1-5 and V is TRBV9; D unresolved. The CDR3 runs 15 residues. The V gene lost 0 bases and the J gene lost 3 bases, with 10 bases spanning the gap. Germline CDR1 is SGDLS and CDR2 is YYNGEE. CDR3: CASSVDGEDNQPQHF. The CDR3 nucleotides are TGTGCCAGCAGCGTAGATGGGGAGGACAATCAGCCCCAGCATTTT.

CDR3 bases: TGTGCCAGCAGCACACCGGGACAGGGGATGGAAAAACTGTTTTTT. Translated, it gives CASSTPGQGMEKLFF. This chain links TRBV2 with TRBJ1-4, with 10 bases fitting TRBD1. Germline trimming cut 6 bases from V and 8 bases from J; bases unmatched to any gene: 9. Germline V CDR1 and CDR2: SNHLY, FYNNEI. The CDR3 extends over 15 amino acids.

The chain combines TRBV5-6 with TRBJ2-3; TRBD2 is a possible D gene (7 bases). The CDR3 runs to 15 residues. The V gene's germline CDR1 is SGHDT and CDR2 YYEEEE. Trimming cost V 5 bases and J 5 bases, with 18 bases left between them. The CDR3 coding sequence is TGTGCCAGCAGGTCTAGCGGCGTCAGGGGAGATACGCAGTATTTT. This translates into CASRSSGVRGDTQYF.

The CDR3 loop is CASSVPGGQETQYF. For the CDR3, the DNA is TGTGCCAGTAGTGTACCAGGGGGCCAAGAGACCCAGTACTTC. The chain uses TRBV19 and TRBJ2-5; the match to TRBD1 covers 7 bases. Germline V gene data show CDR1 as LNHDA and CDR2 as SQIVND (reference sequence). The J segment lost 1 base and the V segment lost 5 bases, leaving 4 bases of the junction unmatched. CDR3 length: 14 residues.

The rearrangement links TRBV6-2 or TRBV6-3 to TRBJ1-2, with no clear D. The ends were cut back, 4 bases at V and 3 bases at J, with 12 bases in the middle. This CDR3 comprises 14 residues. Germline V gene sequence: CDR1 MNHEY, CDR2 SVGEGT. CDR3 DNA sequence: TGTGCCAGCAGTTCCTACCGGTTTGACTATGGCTACACCTTC. The encoded protein is CASSSYRFDYGYTF.

The chain links TRBV7-2 to TRBJ1-4; 8 bases are shared with TRBD1. Trimming removed 4 bases from V and 2 bases from J; junction bases left unmatched: 3. CDR3 length: 15 residues. Germline lookup yields CDR1 SGHTA and CDR2 FQGNSA. The CDR3 reads CASSSDRVTNEKLFF. CDR3 DNA sequence: TGTGCCAGCAGCTCGGACAGGGTTACTAATGAAAAACTGTTTTTT.

This clone was found once. An end of the junction differs from the germline gene, which may be a read error. This chain connects TRBV28 to TRBJ2-7; no definite D call. The CDR3 loop spans 12 amino acids. CDR1 is MDHEN and CDR2 is SYDVKM in the germline V gene. The CDR3, as DNA: TGTGCCAGCAGTTTATTATCCTTCGAGCAGTACTTC. As protein: CASSLLSFEQYF. Supplemented by reference TRBV28 and TRBJ2-7, the full variable domain reads DVKVTQSSRYLVKRTGEKVFLECVQDMDHENMFWYRQDPGLGLRLIYFSYDVKMKEKGDIPEGYSVSREKKERFSLILESASTNQTSMYLCASSLLSFEQYFGPGTRLTVT.

As for this clone: Other DNA sequences of this sample code for an identical CDR3. The CDR3 sequence is CASSQGFLLAATGELFF. As DNA, the CDR3 is TGTGCCAGCAGCCAAGGTTTTTTACTAGCGGCCACCGGGGAGCTGTTTTTT. The chain carries TRBV3-1 (or the pseudogene TRBV3-2) and TRBJ2-2, with 8 positions matching TRBD2. This CDR3 is 17 amino acids long. Germline CDR1 and CDR2: LGHDT and YNNKEL (reference sequence). V lost 1 base, J lost 4 bases, and 8 bases stayed unmatched.

The genes are TRBV4-1 and TRBJ2-3, with TRBD2 identical over 7 bases. Germline V gene data show CDR1 as MGHRA and CDR2 as YSYEKL. The CDR3 has 16 amino acids. V lost 1 base and J lost 1; bases outside the gene matches: 5. This CDR3 is CASSQGGGGGTDTQYF. The CDR3, as DNA: TGCGCCAGCAGCCAAGGCGGTGGGGGGGGCACAGATACGCAGTATTTT.

The chain carries TRBV5-4 and TRBJ1-1, with TRBD1 matching over 7 bases. From germline, CDR1 is SGHNT and CDR2 YYREEE (reference sequence). The CDR3 contains 14 residues. V trimming: 4 bases; J trimming: 8 bases; junction bases outside the gene matches: 11. The CDR3, as DNA: TGTGCCAGCAGCCCAAATCTCCCGGGACAGGAAGCTTTCTTT. It specifies CASSPNLPGQEAFF.

This rearrangement joins TRBV5-4 to TRBJ2-7; 8 positions match TRBD1. Unmatched junction bases numbered 6, after V lost 2 bases and J lost 5 bases. CDR1 and CDR2 from the germline V gene are SGHNT and YYREEE (reference sequence). The CDR3 sequence is 14 residues long. The CDR3 loop reads CASSLSDRANEQYF. CDR3 coding DNA: TGTGCCAGCAGCTTATCGGACAGGGCTAACGAGCAGTACTTC.

This chain uses TRBV14 with TRBJ1-3; D might be TRBD1 (5 bases). Germline CDR1 SGHDN, CDR2 FVKESK. The CDR3 runs 13 residues. Trimming removed 5 bases at V and 2 bases at J, with 7 bases between. The CDR3 sequence is CASSGGAGNTIYF. The CDR3 nucleotides are TGTGCCAGCAGCGGAGGGGCTGGAAACACCATATATTTT.

The chain couples TRBV7-8 to TRBJ2-7, with D perhaps TRBD1 (6 bases). The germline V and J ends were trimmed by 4 bases and 2 bases, with 12 bases remaining between them. Germline V lookup: CDR1 SGHVS, CDR2 FQNEAQ. This CDR3 has 14 amino acids. The CDR3 loop reads CASSSGASAYEQYF. The DNA of the CDR3 is TGTGCCAGCAGCTCAGGGGCGAGTGCCTACGAGCAGTACTTC.

The chain employs TRBV7-9 and TRBJ2-3; no reliable D call. There are 15 residues in the CDR3. CDR1 and CDR2 (germline): SEHNR, FQNEAQ (reference sequence). The V end lost 5 bases, the J end lost 1 base, and 13 bases lay between the germline ends. In nucleotides, the CDR3 is TGTGCCAGCAGCCCGACGGAACTACGCACAGATACGCAGTATTTT. Translation gives CASSPTELRTDTQYF.

This chain joins TRBV30 and TRBJ1-1; 7 bases agree with TRBD1. The V and J ends lost 6 bases and 3 bases, in that order; junction bases with no gene match: 10. Germline V gene data show CDR1 as GTSNPN and CDR2 as SVGIG (reference sequence). CDR3 length: 14 amino acids. The CDR3 spells CACSRGGSYTEAFF. The CDR3 DNA follows: TGTGCCTGTTCAAGAGGGGGCTCTTACACTGAAGCTTTCTTT. Using reference TRBV30 and TRBJ1-1 for the parts outside the CDR3, the full variable domain is SQTIHQWPATLVQPVGSPLSLECTVEGTSNPNLYWYRQAAGRGLQLLFYSVGIGQISSEVPQNLSASRPQDRQFILSSKKLLLSDSGFYLCACSRGGSYTEAFFGQGTRLTVV.

The rearrangement joins TRBV11-2 to TRBJ1-1, with D uncertain. The V gene's germline CDR1 is SGHAT and CDR2 FQNNGV. The CDR3 totals 16 residues. The V gene lost 1 base and the J gene lost 2 bases, with 14 bases spanning the gap. In nucleotides, the CDR3 is TGTGCCAGCAGCTTAGCCCCACAGTTTACCAACACTGAAGCTTTCTTT. It encodes CASSLAPQFTNTEAFF. The full variable domain, its missing parts supplied by reference TRBV11-2 and TRBJ1-1, is EAGVAQSPRYKIIEKRQSVAFWCNPISGHATLYWYQQILGQGPKLLIQFQNNGVVDDSQLPKDRFSAERLKGVDSTLKIQPAKLEDSAVYLCASSLAPQFTNTEAFFGQGTRLTVV.

Concerning this clone itself: Since the CDR3 does not end with the conserved phenylalanine or tryptophan, this likely comes from a read error. No DNA is shown, since the ends of the CDR3 on it are uncertain; the CDR3 is the one TCRdb lists. The rearrangement links TRBV12-3 or TRBV12-4 to TRBJ1-3. 12 amino acids form the CDR3, both terminal residues included. CDR3: CASSPGRVGSFI.

The chain links TRBV19 to TRBJ1-2; TRBD1 aligns across 8 bases. In germline, CDR1 is LNHDA, CDR2 SQIVND (reference sequence). Losses at the gene ends were 3 bases for V and 4 bases for J; bases not matched to a gene: 4. This CDR3 is built from 14 residues. The CDR3 protein is CASSIQGATYGYTF. The CDR3 nucleotides read TGTGCCAGTAGTATTCAGGGGGCGACCTATGGCTACACCTTC.

The V call is TRBV6-2 or TRBV6-3, the J call TRBJ2-7; no clear D. The V end lost 2 bases, the J end lost 6 bases, and 8 bases lay between the germline ends. The germline CDR1 and CDR2 sequences are MNHEY and SVGEGT. CDR3 length: 12 amino acids. The CDR3 nucleotides read TGTGCCAGCAGTTACATGAGAGTCGAGCAGTACTTC. Translating gives CASSYMRVEQYF.